One and the same sample provided the 25 T cell receptor beta chains below, sequenced in a study of T cell responses to AZD1222 COVID-19 vaccine. The assay was immunoSEQ multiplex PCR, and TCRdb's table has in-frame clones only and misses some. The table shows 95,000 to 100,000 clones, with less than 95% occurring only once. This sample comprised peripheral blood, obtained on day 0 of AZD1222 vaccination. The receptors were gathered from an adult in good health.

This chain connects TRBV6-5 to TRBJ2-7; a possible D gene is TRBD2 (6 bases). The V and J ends lost 7 bases and 2 bases respectively, with 15 bases between them. CDR1 and CDR2 from the germline V gene are MNHEY and SVGAGI. This CDR3 comprises 14 residues. This CDR3 reads CASTLGGSAYEQYF. The CDR3, as DNA: TGTGCCAGCACCCTCGGGGGTTCCGCCTACGAGCAGTACTTC.

This chain uses TRBV12-3 or TRBV12-4 with TRBJ2-5; 7 bases map to TRBD1. Trimming took 5 bases from V and 3 from J; bases not matched to a gene: 3. The CDR3 totals 13 residues. In DNA form, the CDR3 reads TGTGCCAGCAGTCGACAGGGAAAAGAGACCCAGTACTTC. This gives the protein CASSRQGKETQYF.

The V call is TRBV2, the J call TRBJ2-7; D unclear. The CDR3 consists of 11 residues. V lost 1 base and J lost 7, with 5 bases in between. Germline CDR1 and CDR2: SNHLY and FYNNEI. CDR3 bases: TGTGCCAGCAGTGAAGGGTTTGAGCAGTACTTC. Its translation is CASSEGFEQYF.

The chain joins TRBV21-1 to TRBJ2-3; the table's D call, TRBD2, has no DNA check behind it. TRBV21-1 is designated a pseudogene. The CDR3 has 17 residues. CDR3 residues: CASSKGWAGEVTDTQYF. In DNA, the CDR3 is TGTGCCAGCAGCAAAGGGTGGGCGGGGGAGGTGACAGATACGCAGTATTTT.

The chain couples TRBV6-5 to TRBJ1-2; D possibly corresponds to TRBD1 (5 bases). The germline V gene has CDR1 MNHEY and CDR2 SVGAGI. The CDR3 is 11 residues long. Trimming stripped 6 bases from V and 14 bases from J, with 16 bases between. CDR3 protein: CASSPGTAKTF. DNA of the CDR3: TGTGCCAGCAGCCCCGGGACCGCTAAAACCTTC.

This rearrangement joins TRBV19 to TRBJ1-5; possible D gene TRBD1, 6 bases. The CDR3 length is 14 residues. V lost 2 bases, J lost 4 bases, and 9 bases lay in between. CDR1 and CDR2 from the germline V gene are LNHDA and SQIVND (reference sequence). CDR3 in amino acids: CASSISQGNQPQHF. The CDR3 DNA is TGTGCCAGTAGTATAAGCCAGGGGAATCAGCCCCAGCATTTT.

The V call is TRBV5-1, the J call TRBJ1-3, with a weak D call TRBD1 (6 bases). The ends were cut back, 7 bases at V and 2 bases at J, with 16 bases in the middle. The CDR3 is made up of 15 amino acids. Germline V lookup: CDR1 SGHRS, CDR2 YFSETQ. The CDR3 protein is CASGTTGKPGNTIYF. DNA of the CDR3: TGCGCCAGCGGTACAACAGGGAAGCCTGGAAACACCATATATTTT.

This clone occurred once. The V call is TRBV5-6, the J call TRBJ1-5; TRBD1 matches 10 bases. The CDR3 length is 15 residues. Trimming took 4 bases from V and 5 from J; bases not matched to a gene: 6. Looked up from germline, CDR1 is SGHDT and CDR2 is YYEEEE. CDR3 sequence reads: CASSRGGTGDQPQHF. The CDR3 coding sequence is TGTGCCAGCAGCCGAGGTGGGACAGGGGATCAGCCCCAGCATTTT. Drawing the rest from reference TRBV5-6 and TRBJ1-5, the complete variable domain is DAGVTQSPTHLIKTRGQQVTLRCSPKSGHDTVSWYQQALGQGPQFIFQYYEEEERQRGNFPDRFSGHQFPNYSSELNVNALLLGDSALYLCASSRGGTGDQPQHFGDGTRLSIL.

The gene calls are TRBV4-1 and TRBJ1-4, with D perhaps TRBD1 (5 bases). This CDR3 spans 15 amino acids. Trimming took off 4 bases at V and 2 bases at J, with 11 bases between the two ends. Germline CDR1 and CDR2: MGHRA and YSYEKL. The CDR3 DNA is TGCGCCAGCAGCCGGGACGGTTTGACTAATGAAAAACTGTTTTTT. Its translation is CASSRDGLTNEKLFF.

The chain couples TRBV28 to TRBJ2-5, with unresolved D. CDR1 and CDR2 (germline): MDHEN, SYDVKM. The CDR3 consists of 15 residues. V dropped 2 bases and J dropped 4 bases, with 14 bases sitting between them. CDR3: CASSLRAPTLETQYF. DNA of the CDR3: TGTGCCAGCAGTTTACGGGCCCCAACCCTAGAGACCCAGTACTTC.

This chain links TRBV4-2 with TRBJ2-7; perhaps TRBD2 as D (5 bases). The CDR3 has 13 residues. V lost 0 bases, J lost 9 bases, and 12 bases lay in between. The germline V gene encodes CDR1 LGHNA and CDR2 YNFKEQ. Here the CDR3 DNA reads TGTGCCAGCAGCCAAGATCTGAGGGTGAGGCAGTACTTC. Amino acid sequence: CASSQDLRVRQYF.

The chain couples TRBV7-9 to TRBJ1-5, with D unresolved. V gave up 1 base and J gave up 2 bases, with 9 bases separating them. Germline V CDR1 and CDR2: SEHNR, FQNEAQ (reference sequence). The CDR3 totals 15 residues. Written as DNA, the CDR3 is TGTGCCAGCAGCTTAGTGGGTATGGGCAATCAGCCCCAGCATTTT. This translates into CASSLVGMGNQPQHF.

V and J are TRBV7-9 and TRBJ1-4; D possibly corresponds to TRBD1 (6 bases). The length of the CDR3 is 18 residues. The V end lost 0 bases, the J end lost 5 bases, and 19 bases lay between the germline ends. The germline V gene has CDR1 SEHNR and CDR2 FQNEAQ (reference sequence). The CDR3 spells CASSLAVQGSGANEKLFF. CDR3 in DNA: TGTGCCAGCAGCTTAGCTGTACAGGGATCGGGGGCAAATGAAAAACTGTTTTTT.

This clone was found a few times. The chain's CDR3 is CASSFDLSSYNEQFF. The CDR3 DNA sequence: TGCGCCAGCAGTTTCGACCTTAGCTCCTACAATGAGCAGTTCTTC. The chain joins TRBV10-2 to TRBJ2-1; D remains ambiguous. The CDR3 has 15 residues. In germline, CDR1 is WSHSY, CDR2 SAAADI. Trimming left V 5 bases short and J 0 bases short, with 11 bases between.

The chain couples TRBV9 to TRBJ1-6; D gene uncertain. Germline loops: CDR1 SGDLS, CDR2 YYNGEE. The CDR3 totals 17 residues. With 0 bases removed from V and 0 bases from J, the gap between germline ends came to 10 bases. The CDR3 protein is CASSVGARSSYNSPLHF. In DNA form, the CDR3 reads TGTGCCAGCAGCGTAGGCGCCCGGAGCTCCTATAATTCACCCCTCCACTTT.

The rearrangement uses TRBV7-6 and TRBJ1-2; D remains ambiguous. V lost 2 bases and J 1 base, leaving 5 bases between the germline ends. Per the germline V gene, CDR1 is SGHVS and CDR2 is FNYEAQ. The CDR3 runs to 13 residues. The CDR3 nucleotides are TGTGCCAGCAGCTTAAGCCTTAACTATGGCTACACCTTC. This gives the protein CASSLSLNYGYTF. The whole variable domain, remainder taken from reference TRBV7-6 and TRBJ1-2, is GAGVSQSPRYKVTKRGQDVALRCDPISGHVSLYWYRQALGQGPEFLTYFNYEAQQDKSGLPNDRFSAERPEGSISTLTIQRTEQRDSAMYRCASSLSLNYGYTFGSGTRLTVV.

J is TRBJ1-1 and V is TRBV18; 7 positions match TRBD1. The CDR3 has 17 residues. The J segment lost 11 bases and the V segment lost 5 bases, leaving 23 bases of the junction unmatched. Germline values: CDR1 KGHSH, CDR2 LQKENI. As DNA, the CDR3 is TGTGCCAGCTCAATGGAGGGGGCCTTTTTAACTGGTGGCTCTGCTTTCTTT. Its translation is CASSMEGAFLTGGSAFF.

The chain combines TRBV30 with TRBJ2-7; perhaps TRBD1 as D (5 bases). The CDR3 runs 15 residues. Germline V gene data show CDR1 as GTSNPN and CDR2 as SVGIG (reference sequence). The V gene lost 3 bases and the J gene lost 6 bases, with 21 bases spanning the gap. In DNA, the CDR3 is TGTGCCTGGAGCTCTCGGCCCCTAGGGGCCTCCGAGCAGTACTTC. This encodes CAWSSRPLGASEQYF.

The rearrangement links TRBV12-3 or TRBV12-4 to TRBJ1-2; D is ambiguous. The V end was cut by 5 bases, the J end by 4 bases, with 11 bases between. This CDR3 spans 13 amino acids. The CDR3 DNA follows: TGTGCCAGCAGTCAGGACGGAGTCTATGGCTACACCTTC. Its translation is CASSQDGVYGYTF.

Comments on this clone: Other DNA variants within this sample encode the same CDR3. This rearrangement joins TRBV5-1 to TRBJ1-2; 7 bases are a match to TRBD1. The CDR3 is 13 amino acids. Germline V lookup: CDR1 SGHRS, CDR2 YFSETQ. V trimming: 0 bases; J trimming: 4 bases; junction bases outside the gene matches: 0. CDR3 residues: CASSLDRGYGYTF. The DNA of the CDR3 is TGCGCCAGCAGCTTGGACAGGGGCTATGGCTACACCTTC.

The V and J genes are TRBV13 and TRBJ1-5; D ambiguous. CDR3 length equals 14 residues. V lost 0 bases, J lost 2 bases, and 5 bases lay in between. Germline values: CDR1 PRHDT, CDR2 FYEKMQ (reference sequence). Here the CDR3 reads CASSLGGRNQPQHF. In nucleotides, the CDR3 is TGTGCCAGCAGCTTAGGAGGGCGCAATCAGCCCCAGCATTTT.

The gene calls are TRBV19 and TRBJ2-2, with a weak D call TRBD1 (6 bases). V lost 4 bases and J 1 base, leaving 10 bases between the germline ends. The CDR3 is 15 residues long. Germline CDR1 reads LNHDA; CDR2 reads SQIVND (reference sequence). CDR3 in amino acids: CASSNSQGNTGELFF. CDR3 nucleotide sequence: TGTGCCAGTAGTAATTCACAGGGGAACACCGGGGAGCTGTTTTTT. The full variable domain, completed using reference TRBV19 and TRBJ2-2, is DGGITQSPKYLFRKEGQNVTLSCEQNLNHDAMYWYRQDPGQGLRLIYYSQIVNDFQKGDIAEGYSVSREKKESFPLTVTSAQKNPTAFYLCASSNSQGNTGELFFGEGSRLTVL.

CDR3 DNA sequence: TGTGCCAGCAGCTTTCAGGGCTACAATGAGCAGTTCTTC. Its protein is CASSFQGYNEQFF. This chain uses TRBV13 with TRBJ2-1, with D perhaps TRBD1 (5 bases). The CDR3 covers 13 residues. Germline V lookup: CDR1 PRHDT, CDR2 FYEKMQ (reference sequence). V lost 3 bases to trimming and J lost 3 bases, with 6 bases between them.

V is TRBV19 and J is TRBJ1-5; D perhaps matches TRBD1 (5 bases). V was clipped by 4 bases and J by 3 bases, with 10 bases between them. This CDR3 is built from 14 residues. The germline V gene has CDR1 LNHDA and CDR2 SQIVND (reference sequence). CDR3 residues: CASSKDSFNQPQHF. CDR3 nucleotide sequence: TGTGCCAGTAGTAAAGACAGCTTCAATCAGCCCCAGCATTTT. Together with reference TRBV19 and TRBJ1-5, the CDR3 gives the full variable domain: DGGITQSPKYLFRKEGQNVTLSCEQNLNHDAMYWYRQDPGQGLRLIYYSQIVNDFQKGDIAEGYSVSREKKESFPLTVTSAQKNPTAFYLCASSKDSFNQPQHFGDGTRLSIL.

The chain is built from TRBV6-5 and TRBJ2-7; tentatively, D is TRBD1 or TRBD2 (5 bases each). Germline V gene data show CDR1 as MNHEY and CDR2 as SVGAGI. The CDR3 consists of 15 residues. V was pared by 10 bases and J by 3 bases, with 22 bases between. The CDR3 nucleotides are TGTGCCATCACAGACTTCCGGGACGGGGACTACGAGCAGTACTTC. Its translation is CAITDFRDGDYEQYF.